The 29 T cell receptor beta chains in this list originate from one sample, sequenced in a study of T-cell reconstitution after alpha-beta-depleted transplantation in children. The TCRbeta library incorporated unique molecular identifiers. Each CDR3 protein is one row after TCRdb ran MiXCR on the PCR reads. The sample carries about 500,000 distinct CDR3 sequences, roughly an eighth recorded once. The sample consisted of PBMCs, mostly from graft donor cells, taken 180 days after TCRalphabeta/CD19-depleted stem cell transplant. Receptor source: a female patient aged 2-10 years who had a stem cell transplant for aplastic anemia, so the T cells may come from the graft donor.

This clonotype was seen repeatedly, ten times or more. The chain uses TRBV20-1 and TRBJ2-3, with a tentative D call TRBD2 (5 bases). Trimming left V 0 bases short and J 6 bases short, with 7 bases between. The germline V gene has CDR1 DFQATT and CDR2 SNEGSKA (reference sequence). The CDR3 runs 12 residues. CDR3 DNA sequence: TGCAGTGCTAGAGATAAGCGGGATACGCAGTATTTT. Amino acid sequence: CSARDKRDTQYF.

This chain connects TRBV4-1 to TRBJ2-1; 8 bases align to TRBD2. The CDR3 length is 14 residues. The V segment lost 4 bases and the J segment 2 bases; nucleotides outside the gene matches: 1. Germline V gene data show CDR1 as MGHRA and CDR2 as YSYEKL. CDR3 in amino acids: CASSPGLAYNEQFF. The CDR3 nucleotides read TGCGCCAGCAGCCCGGGACTAGCCTACAATGAGCAGTTCTTC.

This clonotype was recorded a few times. The genes are TRBV4-1 and TRBJ1-2; a weak D match, TRBD1 (5 bases). Looked up from germline, CDR1 is MGHRA and CDR2 is YSYEKL. The V gene lost 1 base and the J gene lost 10 bases, with 13 bases spanning the gap. The CDR3 runs 13 residues. As DNA, the CDR3 is TGCGCCAGCAGCCAAGTTCGATCGGGGGACTACACCTTC. It specifies CASSQVRSGDYTF.

The chain links TRBV4-1 to TRBJ2-7, with TRBD2 matching 13 bases. The junction had 1 base not matched to a gene; V was cut back by 3 bases and J by 2 bases. In germline, CDR1 is MGHRA, CDR2 YSYEKL. This CDR3 is built from 15 residues. The CDR3 DNA is TGCGCCAGCAGCCACGGACTAGCGGGAGCCTACGAGCAGTACGTC. This sequence encodes CASSHGLAGAYEQYV.

The CDR3 spells CASSVVGEETQYF. The CDR3 bases are TGTGCCAGCAGCGTAGTCGGTGAAGAGACCCAGTACTTC. V and J are TRBV9 and TRBJ2-5; no clear D. The CDR3 has 13 amino acids. With 0 bases removed from V and 3 bases from J, the gap between germline ends came to 6 bases. CDR1 SGDLS and CDR2 YYNGEE come from the germline V gene.

The chain couples TRBV11-2 to TRBJ2-1; the D gene is possibly TRBD1 (7 bases). Per germline, CDR1 SGHAT and CDR2 FQNNGV. V dropped 5 bases and J dropped 7 bases, with 21 bases sitting between them. CDR3 length: 16 residues. The CDR3 here is CASSPIRSGGGNEQFF. DNA for the CDR3: TGTGCCAGCAGCCCAATTAGGTCAGGGGGAGGAAATGAGCAGTTCTTC. Together with reference TRBV11-2 and TRBJ2-1, the CDR3 gives the full variable domain: EAGVAQSPRYKIIEKRQSVAFWCNPISGHATLYWYQQILGQGPKLLIQFQNNGVVDDSQLPKDRFSAERLKGVDSTLKIQPAKLEDSAVYLCASSPIRSGGGNEQFFGPGTRLTVL.

This chain links TRBV9 with TRBJ2-6, with D uncertain. V was trimmed by 0 bases and J by 1 base, leaving 2 bases between them. The germline CDR1 and CDR2 sequences are SGDLS and YYNGEE. The CDR3 length is 14 residues. CDR3 sequence reads: CASSVASGANVLTF. The CDR3 DNA reads TGTGCCAGCAGCGTAGCATCTGGGGCCAACGTCCTGACTTTC.

This clonotype showed up just a few times. The chain uses TRBV12-3 or TRBV12-4 and TRBJ1-5; D ambiguous. This CDR3 spans 14 amino acids. Trimming removed 6 bases at V and 2 bases at J, with 11 bases between. Here the CDR3 DNA reads TGTGCCAGCAGAGAGAGCGGGGGCAATCAGCCCCAGCATTTT. Translation gives CASRESGGNQPQHF.

CDR3 sequence (DNA): TGTGCCAGCAGCTTAGTTGGGAGTATGATGGCGGGAGGGCCCTACGAGCAGTACGTC. Translation: CASSLVGSMMAGGPYEQYV. The V and J genes are TRBV11-2 and TRBJ2-7; 9 bases fit TRBD2. Trimming at V came to 1 base and at J to 2 bases, leaving 15 bases not matched to a gene. Germline V lookup: CDR1 SGHAT, CDR2 FQNNGV. The CDR3 contains 19 residues.

This clonotype was seen only a few times. The V and J genes are TRBV20-1 and TRBJ2-5, with 16 bases aligning to TRBD2. This CDR3 has 17 amino acids. Unmatched junction bases numbered 9, after V lost 7 bases and J lost 1 base. In germline, CDR1 is DFQATT, CDR2 SNEGSKA (reference sequence). The CDR3 sequence is CSVPPGLAGGLQETQYF. Written as DNA, the CDR3 is TGCAGTGTCCCACCGGGACTAGCGGGAGGGCTCCAAGAGACCCAGTACTTC.

This clonotype was found many times. The CDR3 is CASSYRAGTSPTGELFF. CDR3 bases: TGTGCCAGCAGTTACCGGGCAGGGACTTCTCCCACCGGGGAGCTGTTTTTT. The rearrangement uses TRBV6-5 and TRBJ2-2, with D possibly being TRBD2 (6 bases). The germline V and J ends were trimmed by 2 bases and 4 bases, with 17 bases remaining between them. Germline-derived CDR1 and CDR2 are MNHEY and SVGAGI. This CDR3 comprises 17 residues.

Only a few counts were recorded for this clonotype. The CDR3 reads CASSRGSGNTGELFF. The DNA of the CDR3 is TGCGCCAGCAGCCGCGGATCGGGGAACACCGGGGAGCTGTTTTTT. The rearrangement joins TRBV5-1 to TRBJ2-2; D unclear. The germline V gene encodes CDR1 SGHRS and CDR2 YFSETQ. The germline V and J ends were trimmed by 4 bases and 1 base, with 11 bases remaining between them. The CDR3 length is 15 residues. Complete variable domain (other parts from reference TRBV5-1 and TRBJ2-2): KAGVTQTPRYLIKTRGQQVTLSCSPISGHRSVSWYQQTPGQGLQFLFEYFSETQRNKGNFPGRFSGRQFSNSRSEMNVSTLELGDSALYLCASSRGSGNTGELFFGEGSRLTVL.

This clonotype has only a few counts. The chain joins TRBV12-3 or TRBV12-4 to TRBJ2-1; D ambiguous. The V end lost 3 bases, the J end lost 3 bases, and 15 bases lay between the germline ends. The CDR3 extends over 16 amino acids. CDR3 coding DNA: TGTGCCAGCAGTTTCCTCCTCCGCCACAACTACAATGAGCAGTTCTTC. It is translated as CASSFLLRHNYNEQFF.

The genes are TRBV6-1 and TRBJ2-7; 11 nucleotides match TRBD2. Germline V gene lookup returns CDR1 MNHNS and CDR2 SASEGT. With 7 bases clipped from V and 2 bases from J, the junction kept 7 bases outside the gene matches. CDR3 length equals 15 residues. The CDR3 loop reads CASIGTSGSPYEQYF. The CDR3 DNA reads TGTGCCAGCATCGGAACTAGCGGGAGTCCCTACGAGCAGTACTTC.

This rearrangement joins TRBV18 to TRBJ2-1; no firm D call. Germline CDR1 and CDR2: KGHSH and LQKENI. The V and J ends lost 6 bases and 5 bases respectively, with 14 bases between them. This CDR3 is built from 14 residues. In DNA form, the CDR3 reads TGTGCCAGCTCGCCCCGGGTTGGGAACAATGAGCAGTTCTTC. Translated: CASSPRVGNNEQFF.

V gene TRBV3-1 combines with J gene TRBJ2-5, with 7 nucleotides matching TRBD1. Germline V gives CDR1 LGHDT, CDR2 YNNKEL (reference sequence). CDR3 size: 17 residues. Unmatched junction bases numbered 22, after V lost 10 bases and J lost 5 bases. The CDR3 sequence: CATCPRTGSVSRETQYF. CDR3 coding DNA: TGTGCCACCTGCCCCCGGACAGGTTCCGTGAGTCGGGAGACCCAGTACTTC.

This clonotype appeared a few times. The chain uses TRBV11-2 and TRBJ1-1; 9 positions agree with TRBD1. Germline assignment: CDR1 SGHAT and CDR2 FQNNGV. J lost 3 bases, V lost 5 bases, and 10 bases had no gene match. The CDR3 has 16 residues. In DNA, the CDR3 is TGTGCCAGCAGCCCCCTTGGACAGGGGAAGGACACTGAAGCTTTCTTT. Translating it yields CASSPLGQGKDTEAFF.

The sample holds one count of this clonotype. The genes are TRBV6-1 and TRBJ2-3; either TRBD1 or TRBD2 may fit D (5 bases each). Trimming pared 2 bases from V and 5 bases from J, leaving 20 bases between. The germline gives CDR1 MNHNS, CDR2 SASEGT. The CDR3 consists of 17 residues. The CDR3 bases are TGTGCCAGCAGTGAAATCTGGGGGAAGATTCGGGAAGATACGCAGTATTTT. Protein sequence: CASSEIWGKIREDTQYF.

The chain employs TRBV7-9 and TRBJ2-7; 9 bases are a match to TRBD1. CDR1 and CDR2 from the germline V gene are SEHNR and FQNEAQ (reference sequence). Germline trimming cut 4 bases from V and 4 bases from J; bases unmatched to any gene: 5. This CDR3 contains 14 residues. This chain's CDR3 is CASSSSGQGYEQYV. The CDR3 DNA follows: TGTGCCAGCAGCTCCTCGGGACAGGGATACGAGCAGTACGTC.

The sample holds many counts of this clonotype. The rearrangement links TRBV5-6 to TRBJ1-5; D is ambiguous. V was shortened by 1 base and J by 4 bases, with 12 bases between the two germline ends. The germline V gene encodes CDR1 SGHDT and CDR2 YYEEEE. The CDR3 totals 15 residues. The CDR3 reads CASSLLDGGNQPQHF. In DNA, the CDR3 is TGTGCCAGCAGCTTGCTAGACGGTGGAAATCAGCCCCAGCATTTT.

The rearrangement uses TRBV7-9 and TRBJ2-7; 8 bases line up with TRBD1. Germline CDR1 is SEHNR and CDR2 is FQNEAQ (reference sequence). The CDR3 extends over 13 amino acids. V shed 2 bases, J shed 7 bases, and the junction held 4 bases outside the gene matches. Written as DNA, the CDR3 is TGTGCCAGCAGCTTAAAAACAGGGGGAGAGCAGTACGTC. It codes for CASSLKTGGEQYV.

This clonotype was counted between two and nine times. V gene TRBV20-1 combines with J gene TRBJ1-3; D is possibly TRBD1 (6 bases). The CDR3 is 15 residues long. The V end was cut by 4 bases, the J end by 0 bases, with 13 bases between. The germline V gene has CDR1 DFQATT and CDR2 SNEGSKA (reference sequence). CDR3 DNA sequence: TGCAGTGCTACCCCGACAGGCCTCTCTGGAAACACCATATATTTT. This translates into CSATPTGLSGNTIYF.

This clonotype was detected only a few times. The V call is TRBV11-2, the J call TRBJ2-1; D call uncertain. The V gene lost 2 bases and the J gene lost 5 bases, with 10 bases spanning the gap. Germline values: CDR1 SGHAT, CDR2 FQNNGV. The CDR3 covers 14 residues. This CDR3 is CASSLPDRHNEQFF. The CDR3 nucleotides are TGTGCCAGCAGCTTACCCGACCGCCACAATGAGCAGTTCTTC.

The J gene is TRBJ2-1, the V gene TRBV7-2; 11 positions agree with TRBD2. Germline V lookup: CDR1 SGHTA, CDR2 FQGNSA. V was clipped by 5 bases and J by 2 bases; unmatched bases: 5. The CDR3 is 16 residues long. CDR3: CASSRVAGGTYNEQFF. CDR3 sequence (DNA): TGTGCCAGCAGCCGCGTAGCGGGAGGGACCTACAATGAGCAGTTCTTC. The complete variable domain, with remaining parts taken from reference TRBV7-2 and TRBJ2-1, reads GAGVSQSPSNKVTEKGKDVELRCDPISGHTALYWYRQSLGQGLEFLIYFQGNSAPDKSGLPSDRFSAERTGGSVSTLTIQRTQQEDSAVYLCASSRVAGGTYNEQFFGPGTRLTVL.

The V and J genes are TRBV10-3 and TRBJ2-1; tentatively, D is TRBD1 or TRBD2 (5 bases each). Trimming cost V 8 bases and J 0 bases, with 8 bases left between them. Looked up from germline, CDR1 is ENHRY and CDR2 is SYGVKD. This CDR3 spans 13 amino acids. The CDR3 sequence is CAIGGTSYNEQFF. The DNA of the CDR3 is TGTGCCATCGGGGGTACCTCCTACAATGAGCAGTTCTTC.

This chain connects TRBV30 to TRBJ2-1; D is unresolved. The CDR3 contains 15 residues. The V end lost 0 bases, the J end lost 2 bases, and 11 bases lay between the germline ends. In germline, CDR1 is GTSNPN, CDR2 SVGIG (reference sequence). The CDR3 here is CAWSVIPYTYNEQFF. The CDR3 DNA reads TGTGCCTGGAGTGTAATTCCTTACACCTACAATGAGCAGTTCTTC.

This clonotype was detected only a few times. The chain is built from TRBV20-1 and TRBJ1-2; 9 bases are a match to TRBD1. This CDR3 has 14 residues. V lost 1 base to trimming and J lost 4 bases; unmatched junction nucleotides: 4. Germline assignment: CDR1 DFQATT and CDR2 SNEGSKA (reference sequence). CDR3 in DNA: TGCAGTGCTAGAGTCAGACAGGGGGGCTATGGCTACACCTTC. The encoded protein is CSARVRQGGYGYTF.

This clonotype was observed many times. The CDR3 spells CASSQDEAGSYYEQYV. The CDR3 nucleotides read TGCGCCAGCAGCCAAGATGAGGCAGGGTCATATTACGAGCAGTACGTC. This chain joins TRBV4-1 and TRBJ2-7; possibly TRBD1 for D (5 bases). Germline CDR1 and CDR2: MGHRA and YSYEKL. Between the trimmed V and J ends, which lost 0 bases and 4 bases, there was a span of 16 bases. The CDR3 spans 16 residues.

This clonotype has just a few counts. The J gene is TRBJ2-7, the V gene TRBV10-3; 11 positions agree with TRBD2. This CDR3 has 14 residues. The J segment lost 6 bases and the V segment lost 4 bases, leaving 5 bases of the junction unmatched. CDR1 and CDR2 (germline): ENHRY, SYGVKD. The CDR3 DNA reads as TGTGCCATCAGTGTAACTAGCGGGAGCGGCGAGCAGTACGTC. Translated: CAISVTSGSGEQYV.